These T cell receptor beta chains were read from a single sample in a study of immune evolution from preneoplasia to lung adenocarcinoma. Generated by immunoSEQ multiplex PCR, the TCRdb table keeps only in-frame clones and is missing some. Altogether some 37,000 clones are present, roughly 74% being singletons, with the ten largest covering approximately 6.5%. Material for sequencing was FFPE invasive lung adenocarcinoma tissue. Receptors were obtained from a person between 55 and 69 years old with lung adenocarcinoma. Both conserved end residues are part of each CDR3. D genes are given only for firm matches. Not every row has a clone size; where given, it reads once, few, many or a size class.

>TRBJ1-1|-|TRBV7-6|once
CASSRNLQGNTEAFF
TGTGCCAGCAGCCGAAACCTACAGGGAAACACTGAAGCTTTCTTT
>TRBJ1-4|-|TRBV28|few
CASTRDGEKLFF
TGTGCCAGCACCCGTGACGGCGAAAAACTGTTTTTT
>TRBJ1-3|TRBD1|TRBV7-9|-
CASSPFRDRGYGNTIYF
TGTGCCAGCAGCCCGTTCCGGGACAGGGGGTATGGAAACACCATATATTTT
>TRBJ1-5|-|TRBV2|-
CASSENRRRNQPQHF
TGTGCCAGCAGTGAAAATAGACGGCGAAATCAGCCCCAGCATTTT
>TRBJ1-1|-|TRBV9|-
CASSLEEGEKAFF
TGTGCCAGCAGCCTCGAGGAAGGGGAAAAAGCTTTCTTT
>TRBJ2-5|TRBD1|TRBV7-6|-
CASSLGGTGTGTQYF
TGTGCCAGCAGCTTAGGTGGGACAGGGACAGGGACCCAGTACTTC
>TRBJ2-7|TRBD2|TRBV7-2|few
CASSNTSGSWYEQYF
TGTGCCAGCAGCAATACAAGCGGGAGCTGGTACGAGCAGTACTTC
>TRBJ1-1|-|TRBV28|-
CASSALGPQRTEAFF
TGTGCCAGCAGCGCCCTTGGTCCCCAACGGACTGAAGCTTTCTTT
>TRBJ2-4|-|TRBV28|few
CASSLYRGIQYF
TGTGCCAGCAGTTTATATAGGGGCATTCAGTACTTC
>TRBJ1-2|-|TRBV7-2|medium-sized
CASSLGTGIDYGYTF
TGTGCCAGCAGCTTAGGTACAGGGATAGACTATGGCTACACCTTC
>TRBJ2-4|-|TRBV7-2|-
CASSLGTGNKNIQYF
TGTGCCAGCAGCTTGGGCACAGGGAACAAAAACATTCAGTACTTC
>TRBJ2-5|TRBD2|TRBV5-1|few
CASSPRSGETQYF
TGCGCCAGCAGCCCGCGTAGCGGGGAGACCCAGTACTTC
>TRBJ1-5|TRBD1|TRBV7-9|-
CASSTTGGNQPQHF
TGTGCCAGCAGCACCACAGGGGGCAATCAGCCCCAGCATTTT
>TRBJ2-7|TRBD1|TRBV28|-
CASSFWTGNSYEQYF
TGTGCCAGCAGTTTCTGGACAGGTAACTCCTACGAGCAGTACTTC
>TRBJ1-1|TRBD1|TRBV28|-
CASSNSDRGMNTEAFF
TGTGCCAGCAGCAACAGCGACAGGGGTATGAACACTGAAGCTTTCTTT
>TRBJ2-1|-|TRBV11-2|-
CASSQVFRVAQFF
TGTGCCAGCAGCCAGGTGTTTAGGGTTGCCCAGTTCTTC
>TRBJ1-2|-|TRBV29-1|once
CSVRFGAGYTF
TGCAGCGTTCGCTTCGGGGCTGGCTACACCTTC
>TRBJ2-7|-|TRBV29-1|-
CSVLIRDYEQYF
TGCAGCGTTCTCATCCGGGACTACGAGCAGTACTTC
>TRBJ1-2|TRBD1|TRBV6-5|few
CAISAKGAGGYTF
TGTGCCATCAGTGCAAAGGGGGCGGGTGGCTACACCTTC
>TRBJ1-2|-|TRBV5-4|-
CASSPIPGHRGDYGYTF
TGTGCCAGCAGCCCCATCCCTGGACACCGCGGGGACTATGGCTACACCTTC
>TRBJ1-2|-|TRBV30|-
CAWSQDSYGYTF
TGTGCCTGGAGTCAGGATTCCTATGGCTACACCTTC
>TRBJ2-5|-|TRBV7-2|once
CASSLEGTGARETQYF
TGTGCCAGCAGCTTAGAGGGTACAGGTGCTAGAGAGACCCAGTACTTC
>TRBJ2-7|-|TRBV7-9|-
CASSPWQGTYEQYF
TGTGCCAGCAGCCCCTGGCAGGGGACGTACGAGCAGTACTTC
>TRBJ2-7|TRBD1|TRBV4-1|-
CASSQDSGTGVWYEQYF
TGCGCCAGCAGCCAAGATTCGGGGACAGGGGTGTGGTACGAGCAGTACTTC